The 13 T cell receptor beta chains listed next were all sequenced from one sample in a study of control samples from healthy donors and cancer patients. The data were produced by immunoSEQ multiplex PCR, yet TCRdb's version contains in-frame clones alone and is incomplete. The sample yields around 140,000 clones, roughly nine tenths seen once. Input material: PBMCs. These receptors came from a man aged 45-65 years with head and neck cancer.

This clone was seen only once. This chain connects TRBV2 to TRBJ2-2, with D possibly matching TRBD2 (6 bases). Per germline, CDR1 SNHLY and CDR2 FYNNEI. The CDR3 sequence is 14 residues long. The V and J ends lost 4 bases and 1 base respectively, with 7 bases between them. The CDR3 loop reads CASSVSGNTGELFF. The CDR3 coding sequence is TGTGCCAGCAGTGTTAGCGGGAACACCGGGGAGCTGTTTTTT.

The genes are TRBV10-1 and TRBJ2-1; the match to TRBD2 covers 9 bases. The CDR3 runs 16 residues. V was pared by 5 bases and J by 1 base, with 6 bases of the junction left unmatched. The germline V gene encodes CDR1 WNHNN and CDR2 SYGVQD (reference sequence). CDR3 residues: CASSTGTSLSYNEQFF. CDR3 DNA: TGCGCCAGCAGTACCGGGACTAGCCTGTCCTACAATGAGCAGTTCTTC.

For this clone: Other DNA sequences in the sample encode the same CDR3. V gene TRBV7-3 combines with J gene TRBJ1-1; 7 positions match TRBD1. This CDR3 is built from 15 residues. The junction had 8 bases not matched to a gene; V was cut back by 2 bases and J by 5 bases. Germline V gene sequence: CDR1 SGHTA, CDR2 FQGTGA. The CDR3 nucleotides are TGTGCCAGCAGCTTAGGCAGGGGGGGGCGAACTGAAGCTTTCTTT. Its protein product is CASSLGRGGRTEAFF.

The chain employs TRBV20-1 and TRBJ1-4; D may be TRBD1 (6 bases). Germline CDR1 and CDR2: DFQATT and SNEGSKA (reference sequence). The V gene lost 6 bases and the J gene lost 10 bases, with 21 bases spanning the gap. The CDR3 extends over 14 amino acids. Here the CDR3 DNA reads TGCAGTGCGAGTTCGGGGACACCCTTGGGAAAACTGTTTTTT. It specifies CSASSGTPLGKLFF.

The chain carries TRBV7-6 and TRBJ1-1; maybe TRBD1 (6 bases). Trimming left V 6 bases short and J 1 base short, with 9 bases between. Per the germline V gene, CDR1 is SGHVS and CDR2 is FNYEAQ. This CDR3 contains 13 residues. DNA for the CDR3: TGTGCCAGCAGTGGACAGCCGAACACTGAAGCTTTCTTT. Residues: CASSGQPNTEAFF.

J is TRBJ2-3 and V is TRBV9; possibly TRBD2 for D (6 bases). In germline, CDR1 is SGDLS, CDR2 YYNGEE. The germline V and J ends were trimmed by 3 bases and 3 bases, with 14 bases remaining between them. The CDR3 covers 15 residues. As DNA, the CDR3 is TGTGCCAGCAGCGCGGGGGAGATTGGGACAGATACGCAGTATTTT. It specifies CASSAGEIGTDTQYF.

The chain has TRBV3-1 (or the pseudogene TRBV3-2) and TRBJ2-2; weak D call: TRBD1 (6 bases). Germline V gives CDR1 LGHDT, CDR2 YNNKEL (reference sequence). CDR3 length: 16 amino acids. V lost 4 bases, J lost 0 bases, and 12 bases lay in between. The CDR3 nucleotides are TGTGCCAGCAGCCCAAGGGACAATGCGAACACCGGGGAGCTGTTTTTT. Amino acids: CASSPRDNANTGELFF.

The V gene is TRBV6-2 or TRBV6-3, the J gene TRBJ2-3; 7 bases agree with TRBD2. CDR1 is MNHEY, CDR2 SVGEGT, per germline. V gave up 5 bases and J gave up 6 bases; unmatched junction bases: 8. The CDR3 loop spans 14 amino acids. The CDR3 here is CASSQSGDGDTQYF. As DNA, the CDR3 is TGTGCCAGCAGTCAAAGCGGGGACGGGGATACGCAGTATTTT.

The chain combines TRBV27 with TRBJ2-2; 13 bases line up with TRBD2. The CDR3 covers 18 residues. CDR1 and CDR2 (germline): MNHEY, SMNVEV (reference sequence). Losses at the gene ends were 5 bases for V and 4 bases for J; bases not matched to a gene: 10. CDR3 region: CASSPSTSGRPGTGELFF. CDR3 nucleotides: TGTGCCAGCAGTCCATCGACTAGCGGGAGGCCGGGCACCGGGGAGCTGTTTTTT.

The chain uses TRBV27 and TRBJ2-7; maybe TRBD1 (6 bases). From germline, CDR1 is MNHEY and CDR2 SMNVEV (reference sequence). The V end was cut by 5 bases, the J end by 4 bases, with 15 bases between. This CDR3 contains 14 residues. CDR3 DNA: TGTGCCAGCAGTCCGTTTGTTCAGGGGTACGAGCAGTACTTC. It yields the protein CASSPFVQGYEQYF.

CDR3 region: CASSLPSEGGYTF. The CDR3 DNA sequence: TGTGCCAGCAGCCTCCCCTCGGAGGGTGGCTACACCTTC. The genes are TRBV7-2 and TRBJ1-2; no clear D. The CDR3 sequence is 13 residues long. Trimming took off 5 bases at V and 7 bases at J, with 14 bases between the two ends. Germline CDR1 SGHTA, CDR2 FQGNSA.

This clone has just a few counts. V is TRBV6-5 and J is TRBJ1-3; D is possibly TRBD1 (6 bases). CDR3 length: 15 residues. Germline loops: CDR1 MNHEY, CDR2 SVGAGI. V lost 5 bases, J lost 0 bases, and 11 bases lay in between. Here the CDR3 DNA reads TGTGCCAGCAGTCGGACAGAAAGCTCTGGAAACACCATATATTTT. This translates into CASSRTESSGNTIYF.

The rearrangement uses TRBV5-4 and TRBJ2-1; 10 nucleotides match TRBD1. The CDR3 sequence is 16 residues long. Germline V gene lookup returns CDR1 SGHNT and CDR2 YYREEE (reference sequence). Trimming at V came to 4 bases and at J to 7 bases, leaving 11 bases not matched to a gene. The CDR3 sequence is CASSPAGDRGINEQFF. The CDR3 bases are TGTGCCAGCAGCCCCGCCGGGGACAGGGGAATTAATGAGCAGTTCTTC.